This entry concerns a single TCR beta chain. Its antigen is unknown. The source of the sample is a study of regulatory T cells in long-lasting Graves disease. TCR beta libraries were built with iRepertoire HTBI primers and Arm-PCR of CDR3 regions. TCRdb passed the multiplex PCR reads through MiXCR, listing each CDR3 protein once. Of 450,000 or so distinct CDR3 sequences in the sample, roughly 20% were seen once. Time point indicated: persistent/refractory GD, antithyroid drugs over 5 years with positive TRAb. There was RNA extracted from PBMCs, and the TCR library was made from it. American Thyroid Association guidelines served as the basis for diagnosing Graves' disease. The CDR3 contains 14 residues. Germline lookup yields CDR1 PRHDT and CDR2 FYEKMQ (reference sequence). With 6 bases removed from V and 2 bases from J, the gap between germline ends came to 8 bases. Study-level results: Researchers reported studying only peripheral blood, not thyroid tissue. Newly diagnosed patients shared 966 public clonotypes; persistent patients shared about 2,700.

This sequence originates from a female donor with Graves disease. The rearrangement uses TRBV13 and TRBJ2-6; TRBD1 is a possible D gene (5 bases). Material: peripheral blood mononuclear cells (PBMCs), obtained when the disease was refractory, from a patient treated with antithyroid drugs. The CDR3 bases are TGTGCCAGCAGGCAGGGTACTGGGGCCAACGTCCTGACTTTC. This codes for CASRQGTGANVLTF.